This is a list of T cell receptor beta chains from one sample in a study of CD8 T cells in ankylosing spondylitis. One entry per CDR3 protein, called by TCRdb with MiXCR from the 5' RACE reads. The top ten clones hold approximately 0.93% of a sample with about 440,000 distinct CDR3 sequences, roughly 18% of them seen once. The sequencing input was blood, either unsorted or a sorted T cell fraction (not recorded which). The origin of the receptors is a male donor with ankylosing spondylitis. Both conserved end residues are part of each CDR3. A D gene is named only where the DNA matches it firmly. Clone size appears in some rows only: once, few, many, or a class for an expanded clone.

j_call	clone_size	v_call	d_call	cdr3_aa	cdr3_nt
TRBJ2-7	-	TRBV20-1	TRBD2	CSARDLERDPYEQYF	TGCAGTGCTAGAGATCTCGAGCGGGATCCGTACGAGCAGTACTTC
TRBJ1-1	few	TRBV5-5	-	CASNGGPILWGTEAFF	TGTGCCAGCAACGGGGGCCCAATCCTTTGGGGCACTGAAGCTTTCTTT
TRBJ2-3	-	TRBV9	TRBD1	CASSARTGVGDTQYF	TGTGCCAGCAGCGCTAGGACAGGGGTAGGAGATACGCAGTATTTT
TRBJ1-3	few	TRBV7-9	-	CASSFRTGNTIYF	TGTGCCAGCAGCTTCCGGACTGGAAACACCATATATTTT
TRBJ2-6	-	TRBV28	-	CASSFGSGANVLTF	TGTGCCAGCAGTTTCGGTTCTGGGGCCAACGTCCTGACTTTC
TRBJ2-1	few	TRBV6-1	-	CASSEYQPPNEQFF	TGTGCCAGCAGTGAATATCAGCCTCCGAATGAGCAGTTCTTC
TRBJ1-2	-	TRBV12-3/TRBV12-4	-	CASSLENYGYTF	TGTGCCAGCAGTTTGGAGAATTATGGCTACACCTTC
TRBJ2-7	-	TRBV19	TRBD2	CASSKSGSWSYEQYF	TGTGCCAGTAGTAAGAGCGGGAGTTGGTCCTACGAGCAGTACTTC
TRBJ2-7	few	TRBV5-6	TRBD1	CASSFKFGETGSSYEQYF	TGTGCCAGCAGCTTTAAGTTTGGTGAGACAGGGTCTTCCTACGAGCAGTACTTC
TRBJ2-3	-	TRBV20-1	-	CSARGGAPDTQYF	TGCAGTGCTAGAGGAGGGGCCCCAGATACGCAGTATTTT
TRBJ1-1	few	TRBV6-1	-	CASRPPTGGGTEAFF	TGTGCCAGCCGACCCCCGACGGGGGGAGGGACTGAAGCTTTCTTT
TRBJ1-5	few	TRBV6-5	-	CASSTGRNSNQPQHF	TGTGCCAGCAGTACTGGACGGAATAGCAATCAGCCCCAGCATTTT
TRBJ1-2	-	TRBV4-2	-	CASSQSGGLNYGYTF	TGTGCCAGCAGCCAATCGGGTGGCCTTAACTATGGCTACACCTTC
TRBJ2-7	-	TRBV5-6	-	CASNRQVLRGQYF	TGTGCCAGCAACCGACAGGTTCTACGAGGGCAGTACTTC
TRBJ2-1	-	TRBV6-2/TRBV6-3	-	CASSYSGQEFF	TGTGCCAGCAGTTACTCCGGCCAAGAGTTCTTC
TRBJ2-1	-	TRBV10-2	TRBD2	CASSELAGQYNEQFF	TGCGCCAGCAGTGAACTAGCGGGGCAGTACAATGAGCAGTTCTTC
TRBJ2-5	-	TRBV27	TRBD2	CASSPRRGYQETQYF	TGTGCCAGCAGTCCAAGGCGGGGGTACCAAGAGACCCAGTACTTC
TRBJ1-6	-	TRBV18	-	CASSPGINYNSPLHF	TGTGCCAGCTCACCCGGGATAAACTATAATTCACCCCTCCACTTT
TRBJ2-1	-	TRBV5-1	-	CASSLEGVNSYNEQFF	TGCGCCAGCAGCTTGGAAGGGGTCAATTCCTACAATGAGCAGTTCTTC
TRBJ1-5	-	TRBV3-1	-	CASSRGRGNQPQHF	TGTGCCAGCAGCCGGGGGCGGGGAAATCAGCCCCAGCATTTT
TRBJ1-1	few	TRBV6-5	-	CASSYDYSNTEAFF	TGTGCCAGCAGTTACGATTACTCGAACACTGAAGCTTTCTTT
TRBJ2-3	-	TRBV2	TRBD2	CASSDLGGGAADTQYF	TGTGCCAGCAGTGACCTGGGCGGGGGGGCCGCAGATACGCAGTATTTT
TRBJ2-7	few	TRBV5-1	-	CASSWGVAYEQYF	TGCGCCAGCAGCTGGGGAGTCGCCTACGAGCAGTACTTC
TRBJ2-3	-	TRBV12-3/TRBV12-4	-	CASSLAGPRTDTQYF	TGTGCCAGCAGTTTAGCAGGCCCCCGCACAGATACGCAGTATTTT
TRBJ1-4	many	TRBV4-2	-	CASSQGGARDEKLFF	TGTGCCAGCAGCCAGGGGGGCGCGCGGGATGAAAAACTGTTTTTT
TRBJ1-1	many	TRBV12-3/TRBV12-4	TRBD1	CASRDSGTGGTEAFF	TGTGCCAGCAGGGACTCCGGGACAGGAGGGACTGAAGCTTTCTTT
TRBJ1-5	few	TRBV20-1	-	CSAPDLGGNQPQHF	TGCAGTGCCCCCGACCTGGGAGGCAATCAGCCCCAGCATTTT
TRBJ1-6	few	TRBV20-1	-	CSASDFSYSPLHF	TGCAGTGCTAGTGACTTTAGTTATTCACCCCTCCACTTT
TRBJ1-2	many	TRBV6-6	-	CASSLGTVYGYTF	TGTGCCAGCAGTCTAGGGACCGTCTATGGCTACACCTTC
TRBJ2-1	-	TRBV29-1	-	CSVEGLGEQFF	TGCAGCGTTGAGGGTTTGGGTGAGCAGTTCTTC
TRBJ2-4	-	TRBV7-2	-	CASNLGGGGRNIQYF	TGTGCCAGCAACCTAGGGGGTGGCGGAAGAAACATTCAGTACTTC
TRBJ1-2	many	TRBV29-1	-	CSVWTESPFGYTF	TGCAGCGTTTGGACAGAGTCACCTTTTGGCTACACCTTC
TRBJ2-3	few	TRBV20-1	-	CSARSARGSTDTQYF	TGCAGTGCTAGGTCCGCCCGAGGGAGTACAGATACGCAGTATTTT
TRBJ2-7	few	TRBV12-3/TRBV12-4	-	CASSAVIAHEQYF	TGTGCCAGCAGCGCAGTGATAGCCCACGAGCAGTACTTC
TRBJ2-3	-	TRBV5-1	TRBD2	CASSTLLAGANTDTQYF	TGCGCCAGCAGCACCCTATTAGCGGGGGCAAACACAGATACGCAGTATTTT
TRBJ1-1	few	TRBV5-1	-	CASSLEGGNPEAFF	TGCGCCAGCAGCCTAGAGGGGGGTAACCCTGAAGCTTTCTTT